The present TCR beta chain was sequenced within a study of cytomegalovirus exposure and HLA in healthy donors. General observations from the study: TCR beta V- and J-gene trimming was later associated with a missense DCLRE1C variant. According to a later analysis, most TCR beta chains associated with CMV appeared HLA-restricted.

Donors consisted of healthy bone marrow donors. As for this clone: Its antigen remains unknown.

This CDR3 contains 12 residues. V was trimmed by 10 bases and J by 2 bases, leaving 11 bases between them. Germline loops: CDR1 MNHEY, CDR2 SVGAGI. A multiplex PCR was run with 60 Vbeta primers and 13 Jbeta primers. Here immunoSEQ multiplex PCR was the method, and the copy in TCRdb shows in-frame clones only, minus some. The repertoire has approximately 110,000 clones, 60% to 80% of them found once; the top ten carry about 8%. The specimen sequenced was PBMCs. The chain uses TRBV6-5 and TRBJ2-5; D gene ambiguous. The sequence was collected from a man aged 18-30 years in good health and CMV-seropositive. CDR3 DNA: TGTGCCACTTCTAGAAGGCAAGAGACCCAGTACTTC. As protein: CATSRRQETQYF.